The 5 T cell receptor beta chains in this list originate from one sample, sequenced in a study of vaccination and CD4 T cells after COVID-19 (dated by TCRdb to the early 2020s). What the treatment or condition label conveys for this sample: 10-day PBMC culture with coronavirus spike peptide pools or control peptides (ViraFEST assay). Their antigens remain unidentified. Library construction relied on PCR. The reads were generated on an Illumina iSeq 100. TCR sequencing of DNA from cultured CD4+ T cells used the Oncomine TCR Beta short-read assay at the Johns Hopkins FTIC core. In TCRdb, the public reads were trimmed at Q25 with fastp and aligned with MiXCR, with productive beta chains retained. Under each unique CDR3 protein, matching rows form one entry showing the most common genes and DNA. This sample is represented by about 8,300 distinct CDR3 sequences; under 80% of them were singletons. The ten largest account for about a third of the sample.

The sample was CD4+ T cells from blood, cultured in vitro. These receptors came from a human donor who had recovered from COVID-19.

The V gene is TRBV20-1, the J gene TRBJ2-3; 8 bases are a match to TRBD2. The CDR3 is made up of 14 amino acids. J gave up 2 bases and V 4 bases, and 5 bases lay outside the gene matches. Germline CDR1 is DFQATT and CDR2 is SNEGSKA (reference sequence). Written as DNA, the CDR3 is TGCAGTGCTACCACTAGCGGATCCACAGATACGCAGTATTTT. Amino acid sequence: CSATTSGSTDTQYF.

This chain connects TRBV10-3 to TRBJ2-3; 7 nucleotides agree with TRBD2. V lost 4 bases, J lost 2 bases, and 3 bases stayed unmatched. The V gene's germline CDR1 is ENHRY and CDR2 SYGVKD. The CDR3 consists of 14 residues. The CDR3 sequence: CAISGGTTTDTQYF. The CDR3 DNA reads TGTGCCATCAGTGGGGGGACTACCACAGATACGCAGTATTTT.

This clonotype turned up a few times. CDR3 bases: TGTGCCAGCAGTGTGGGAGGGGGCCACACTGAAGCTTTCTTT. This gives the protein CASSVGGGHTEAFF. The chain has TRBV7-2 and TRBJ1-1; 7 bases are a match to TRBD1. The CDR3 has 14 residues. Germline V gene sequence: CDR1 SGHTA, CDR2 FQGNSA. The trim removed 6 bases at V and 3 bases at J, leaving 7 bases unmatched.

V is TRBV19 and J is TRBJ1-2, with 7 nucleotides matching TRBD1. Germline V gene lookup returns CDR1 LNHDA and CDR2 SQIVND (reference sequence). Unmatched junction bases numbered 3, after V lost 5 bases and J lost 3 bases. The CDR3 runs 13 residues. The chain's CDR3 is CASSRDRDYGYTF. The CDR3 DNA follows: TGTGCCAGTAGTCGGGACAGAGACTATGGCTACACCTTC. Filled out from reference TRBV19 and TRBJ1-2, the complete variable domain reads DGGITQSPKYLFRKEGQNVTLSCEQNLNHDAMYWYRQDPGQGLRLIYYSQIVNDFQKGDIAEGYSVSREKKESFPLTVTSAQKNPTAFYLCASSRDRDYGYTFGSGTRLTVV.

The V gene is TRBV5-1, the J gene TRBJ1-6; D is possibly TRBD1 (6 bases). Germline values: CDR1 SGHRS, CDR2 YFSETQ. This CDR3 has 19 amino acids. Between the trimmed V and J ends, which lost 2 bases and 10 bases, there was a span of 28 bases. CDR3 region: CASSFLPRTAGLGVSPLHF. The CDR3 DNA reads TGCGCCAGCAGCTTCCTCCCGCGGACAGCCGGACTGGGAGTATCACCCCTCCACTTT.